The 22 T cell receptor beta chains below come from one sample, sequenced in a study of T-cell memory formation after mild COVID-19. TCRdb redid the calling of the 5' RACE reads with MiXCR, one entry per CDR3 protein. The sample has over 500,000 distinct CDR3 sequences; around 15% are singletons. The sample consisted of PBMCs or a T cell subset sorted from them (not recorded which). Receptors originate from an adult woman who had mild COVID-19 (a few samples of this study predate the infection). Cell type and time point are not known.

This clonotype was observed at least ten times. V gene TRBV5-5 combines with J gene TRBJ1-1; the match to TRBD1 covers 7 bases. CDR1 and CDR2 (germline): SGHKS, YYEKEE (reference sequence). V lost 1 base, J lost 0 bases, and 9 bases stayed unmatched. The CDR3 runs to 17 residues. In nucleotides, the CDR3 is TGTGCCAGCAGCTTGATGGGACAGAGAAGATTGAACACTGAAGCTTTCTTT. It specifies CASSLMGQRRLNTEAFF.

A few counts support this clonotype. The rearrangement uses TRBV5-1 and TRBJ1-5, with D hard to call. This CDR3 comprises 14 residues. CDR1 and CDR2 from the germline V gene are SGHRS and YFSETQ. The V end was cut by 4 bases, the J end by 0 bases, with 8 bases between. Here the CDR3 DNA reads TGCGCCAGCAGCGCTGACTTTAGCAATCAGCCCCAGCATTTT. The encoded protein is CASSADFSNQPQHF.

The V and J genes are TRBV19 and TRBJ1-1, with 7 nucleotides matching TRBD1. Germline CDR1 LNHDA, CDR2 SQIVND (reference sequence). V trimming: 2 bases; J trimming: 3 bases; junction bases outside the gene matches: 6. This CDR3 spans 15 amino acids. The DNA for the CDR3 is TGTGCCAGTAGTATACCCCAGGGGGGAGACACTGAAGCTTTCTTT. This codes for CASSIPQGGDTEAFF. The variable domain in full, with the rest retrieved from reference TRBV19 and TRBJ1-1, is DGGITQSPKYLFRKEGQNVTLSCEQNLNHDAMYWYRQDPGQGLRLIYYSQIVNDFQKGDIAEGYSVSREKKESFPLTVTSAQKNPTAFYLCASSIPQGGDTEAFFGQGTRLTVV.

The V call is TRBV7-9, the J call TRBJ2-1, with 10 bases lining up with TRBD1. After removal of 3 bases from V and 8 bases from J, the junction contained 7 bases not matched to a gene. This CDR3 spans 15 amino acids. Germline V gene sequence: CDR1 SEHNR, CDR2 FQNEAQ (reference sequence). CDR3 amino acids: CASSLGQGNWHEQFF. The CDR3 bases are TGTGCCAGCAGCTTGGGACAGGGGAATTGGCATGAGCAGTTCTTC. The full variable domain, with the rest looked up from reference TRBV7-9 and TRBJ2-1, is DTGVSQNPRHKITKRGQNVTFRCDPISEHNRLYWYRQTLGQGPEFLTYFQNEAQLEKSRLLSDRFSAERPKGSFSTLEIQRTEQGDSAMYLCASSLGQGNWHEQFFGPGTRLTVL.

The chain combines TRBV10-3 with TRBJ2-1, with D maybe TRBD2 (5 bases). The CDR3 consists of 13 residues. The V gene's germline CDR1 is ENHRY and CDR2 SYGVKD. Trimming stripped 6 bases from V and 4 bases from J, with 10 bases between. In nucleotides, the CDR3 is TGTGCCATCAGAAGCCGGGATTACAATGAGCAGTTCTTC. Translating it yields CAIRSRDYNEQFF.

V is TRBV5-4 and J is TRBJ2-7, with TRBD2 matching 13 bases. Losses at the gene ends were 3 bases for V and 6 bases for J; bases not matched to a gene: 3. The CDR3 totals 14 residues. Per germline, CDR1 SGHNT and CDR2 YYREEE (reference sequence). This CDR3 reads CASSSGLAGAEQYF. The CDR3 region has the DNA TGTGCCAGCAGCTCCGGACTAGCGGGGGCCGAGCAGTACTTC.

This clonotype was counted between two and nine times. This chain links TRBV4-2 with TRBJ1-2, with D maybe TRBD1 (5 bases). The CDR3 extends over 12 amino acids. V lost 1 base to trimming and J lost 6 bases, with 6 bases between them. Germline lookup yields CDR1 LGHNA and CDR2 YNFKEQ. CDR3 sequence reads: CASSQARDGYTF. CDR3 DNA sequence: TGTGCCAGCAGCCAAGCCAGGGATGGCTACACCTTC.

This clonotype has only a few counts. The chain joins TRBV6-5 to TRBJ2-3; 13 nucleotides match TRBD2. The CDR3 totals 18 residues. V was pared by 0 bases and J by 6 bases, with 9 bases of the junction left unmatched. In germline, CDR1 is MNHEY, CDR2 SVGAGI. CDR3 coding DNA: TGTGCCAGCAGTTACTCGAAGGAGAGACTAGCGGGGGGTGATACGCAGTATTTT. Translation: CASSYSKERLAGGDTQYF.

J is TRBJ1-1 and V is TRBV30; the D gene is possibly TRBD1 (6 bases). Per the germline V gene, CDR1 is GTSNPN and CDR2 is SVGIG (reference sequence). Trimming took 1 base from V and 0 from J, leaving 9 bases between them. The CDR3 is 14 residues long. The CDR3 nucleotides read TGTGCCTGGAGTGGGGGACAACTGAACACTGAAGCTTTCTTT. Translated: CAWSGGQLNTEAFF.

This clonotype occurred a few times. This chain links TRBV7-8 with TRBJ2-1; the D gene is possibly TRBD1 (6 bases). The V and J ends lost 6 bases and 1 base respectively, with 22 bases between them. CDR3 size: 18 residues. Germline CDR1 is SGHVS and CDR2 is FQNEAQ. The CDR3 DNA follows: TGTGCCAGCAGTTTCAGAGGGGCCTGGGACACTTCCTACAATGAGCAGTTCTTC. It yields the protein CASSFRGAWDTSYNEQFF. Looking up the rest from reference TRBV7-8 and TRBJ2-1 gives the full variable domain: GAGVSQSPRYKVAKRGQDVALRCDPISGHVSLFWYQQALGQGPEFLTYFQNEAQLDKSGLPSDRFFAERPEGSVSTLKIQRTQQEDSAVYLCASSFRGAWDTSYNEQFFGPGTRLTVL.

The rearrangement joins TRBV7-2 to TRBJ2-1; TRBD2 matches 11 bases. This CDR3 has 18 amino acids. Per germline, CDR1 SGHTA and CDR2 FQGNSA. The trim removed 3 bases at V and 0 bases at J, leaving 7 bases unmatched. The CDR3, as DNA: TGTGCCAGCAGCTTCCCTCTAGCGGGAGGTCACTCCTACAATGAGCAGTTCTTC. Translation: CASSFPLAGGHSYNEQFF.

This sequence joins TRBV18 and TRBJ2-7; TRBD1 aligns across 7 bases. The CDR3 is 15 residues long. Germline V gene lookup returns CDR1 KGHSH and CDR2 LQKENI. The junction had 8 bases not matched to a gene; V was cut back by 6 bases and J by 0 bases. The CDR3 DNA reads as TGTGCCAGCTCTCCCGCCGGGACAGCCTCCTACGAGCAGTACTTC. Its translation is CASSPAGTASYEQYF.

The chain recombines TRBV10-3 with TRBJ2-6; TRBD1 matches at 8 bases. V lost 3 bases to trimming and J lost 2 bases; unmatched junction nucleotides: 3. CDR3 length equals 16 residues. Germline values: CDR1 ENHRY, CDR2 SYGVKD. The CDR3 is CAISERTGTGANVLTF. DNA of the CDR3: TGTGCCATCAGTGAAAGGACAGGGACTGGGGCCAACGTCCTGACTTTC.

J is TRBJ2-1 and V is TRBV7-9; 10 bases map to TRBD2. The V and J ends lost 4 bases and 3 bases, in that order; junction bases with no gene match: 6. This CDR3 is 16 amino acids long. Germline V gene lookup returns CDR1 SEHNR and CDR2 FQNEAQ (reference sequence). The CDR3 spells CASSSKRGGSYNEQFF. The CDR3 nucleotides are TGTGCCAGCAGCTCCAAGCGGGGGGGCAGCTACAATGAGCAGTTCTTC.

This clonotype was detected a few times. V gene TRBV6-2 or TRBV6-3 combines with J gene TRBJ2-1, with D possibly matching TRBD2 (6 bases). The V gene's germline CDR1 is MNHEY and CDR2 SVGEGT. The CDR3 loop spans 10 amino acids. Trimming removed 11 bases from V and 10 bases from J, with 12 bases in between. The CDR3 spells CAAGIREQFF. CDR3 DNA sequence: TGTGCCGCGGGAATCCGAGAGCAGTTCTTC.

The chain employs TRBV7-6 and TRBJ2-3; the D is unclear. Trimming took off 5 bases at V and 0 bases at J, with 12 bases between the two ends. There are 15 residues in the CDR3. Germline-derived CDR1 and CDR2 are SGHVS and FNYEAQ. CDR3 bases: TGTGCCAGCAGCGCCCCGGGCAGCAGCACAGATACGCAGTATTTT. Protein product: CASSAPGSSTDTQYF.

The CDR3, as DNA: TGCGCCAGCAGCTTAACTAGCGAATACAATGAGCAGTTCTTC. Protein: CASSLTSEYNEQFF. V usage is TRBV5-1 and J usage is TRBJ2-1, with 7 bases fitting TRBD2. The germline CDR1 and CDR2 sequences are SGHRS and YFSETQ. Trimming removed 2 bases from V and 4 bases from J; junction bases left unmatched: 3. The CDR3 runs to 14 residues. The complete variable domain, with remaining parts taken from reference TRBV5-1 and TRBJ2-1, reads KAGVTQTPRYLIKTRGQQVTLSCSPISGHRSVSWYQQTPGQGLQFLFEYFSETQRNKGNFPGRFSGRQFSNSRSEMNVSTLELGDSALYLCASSLTSEYNEQFFGPGTRLTVL.

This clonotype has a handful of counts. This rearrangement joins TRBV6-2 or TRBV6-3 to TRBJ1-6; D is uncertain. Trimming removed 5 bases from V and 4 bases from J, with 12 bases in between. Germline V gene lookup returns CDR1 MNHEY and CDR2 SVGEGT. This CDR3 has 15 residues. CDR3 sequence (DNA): TGTGCCAGCAGTCCTTCCGGCACTTATAATTCACCCCTCCACTTT. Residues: CASSPSGTYNSPLHF.

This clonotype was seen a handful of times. The CDR3 loop is CASRSQGTNYGYTF. DNA for the CDR3: TGCGCCAGCCGCTCACAGGGGACTAACTATGGCTACACCTTC. The rearrangement joins TRBV5-1 to TRBJ1-2, with 7 bases fitting TRBD1. Germline V gives CDR1 SGHRS, CDR2 YFSETQ. The CDR3 runs to 14 residues. V trimming: 7 bases; J trimming: 0 bases; junction bases outside the gene matches: 6.

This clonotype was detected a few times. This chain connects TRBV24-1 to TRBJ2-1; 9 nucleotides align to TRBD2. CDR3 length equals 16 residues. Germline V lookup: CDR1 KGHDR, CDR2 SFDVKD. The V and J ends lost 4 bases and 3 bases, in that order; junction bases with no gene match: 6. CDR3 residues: CATSETRTSVYNEQFF. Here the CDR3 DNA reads TGTGCCACCAGTGAGACCAGGACTAGCGTCTACAATGAGCAGTTCTTC.

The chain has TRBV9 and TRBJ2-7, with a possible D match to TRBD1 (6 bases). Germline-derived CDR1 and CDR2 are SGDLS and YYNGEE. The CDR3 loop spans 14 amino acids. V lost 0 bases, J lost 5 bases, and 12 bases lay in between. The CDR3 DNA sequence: TGTGCCAGCAGCGTAGCACAGGGTGCCCACGAGCAGTACTTC. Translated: CASSVAQGAHEQYF. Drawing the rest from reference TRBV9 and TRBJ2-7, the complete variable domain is DSGVTQTPKHLITATGQRVTLRCSPRSGDLSVYWYQQSLDQGLQFLIQYYNGEERAKGNILERFSAQQFPDLHSELNLSSLELGDSALYFCASSVAQGAHEQYFGPGTRLTVT.

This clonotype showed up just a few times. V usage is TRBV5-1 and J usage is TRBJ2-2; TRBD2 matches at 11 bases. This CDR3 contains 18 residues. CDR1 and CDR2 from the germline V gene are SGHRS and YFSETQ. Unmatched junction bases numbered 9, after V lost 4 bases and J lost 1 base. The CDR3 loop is CASSPRTSGQQNTGELFF. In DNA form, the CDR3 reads TGCGCCAGCAGCCCACGGACTAGCGGGCAACAGAACACCGGGGAGCTGTTTTTT.